Below, 32 T cell receptor beta chains from the same sample are listed, as sequenced in a study of graft-versus-host responses after intestinal transplantation. The method was immunoSEQ multiplex PCR; TCRdb's version includes in-frame clones alone and lacks a portion of them. The sample contains 95,000 to 130,000 clones, roughly nine tenths of which appear only once. No antigen is known for these receptors. The sample consisted of unstimulated CD4+ T cells sorted from spleen or lymph node cells, taken before intestinal transplant. Every receptor here comes from a human donor who received an intestinal transplant.

The chain uses TRBV6-1 and TRBJ1-1, with a possible D match to TRBD1 (5 bases). CDR1 and CDR2 from the germline V gene are MNHNS and SASEGT. The V end lost 4 bases, the J end lost 3 bases, and 12 bases lay between the germline ends. The length of the CDR3 is 14 residues. In DNA form, the CDR3 reads TGTGCCAGCAGTGCGCCAGGGATGTACACTGAAGCTTTCTTT. Protein sequence: CASSAPGMYTEAFF.

The J gene is TRBJ1-1, the V gene TRBV5-6, with 12 bases aligning to TRBD1. Germline V gives CDR1 SGHDT, CDR2 YYEEEE. The CDR3 runs 16 residues. V lost 2 bases and J lost 4; bases outside the gene matches: 6. The chain's CDR3 is CASSLGTGGKGTEAFF. Written as DNA, the CDR3 is TGTGCCAGCAGCTTAGGGACAGGGGGCAAGGGCACTGAAGCTTTCTTT.

The CDR3 sequence: CASSSDRVNEQYF. As DNA, the CDR3 is TGTGCCAGCAGTTCAGACAGGGTGAACGAGCAGTACTTC. This chain uses TRBV6-6 with TRBJ2-7, with TRBD1 identical over 7 bases. V lost 4 bases to trimming and J lost 5 bases; unmatched junction nucleotides: 5. Germline loops: CDR1 MNHNY, CDR2 SVGAGI (reference sequence). The CDR3 is made up of 13 amino acids.

This clone has only one observation. The chain employs TRBV29-1 and TRBJ2-2, with 9 bases lining up with TRBD2. CDR1 SQVTM and CDR2 ANQGSEA come from the germline V gene. V gave up 3 bases and J gave up 5 bases; unmatched junction bases: 4. The CDR3 has 14 amino acids. The CDR3: CSVDLAGWTGELFF. For the CDR3, the DNA is TGCAGCGTTGATCTAGCGGGATGGACCGGGGAGCTGTTTTTT.

J is TRBJ1-5 and V is TRBV18; no clear D. The V gene lost 2 bases and the J gene lost 14 bases, with 16 bases spanning the gap. CDR1 and CDR2 (germline): KGHSH, LQKENI. The CDR3 length is 13 residues. The CDR3 reads CASSPGLEAPEHF. The CDR3 coding sequence is TGTGCCAGCTCACCAGGGTTAGAGGCACCGGAGCATTTT.

The chain's CDR3 is CSARDPGEAFF. The CDR3 DNA sequence: TGCAGTGCTAGAGATCCGGGTGAAGCTTTCTTT. The chain recombines TRBV20-1 with TRBJ1-1, with D unclear. The CDR3 is made up of 11 amino acids. The V gene lost 0 bases and the J gene lost 7 bases, with 6 bases spanning the gap. Germline CDR1 DFQATT, CDR2 SNEGSKA (reference sequence).

The chain links TRBV6-5 to TRBJ1-1; a weak D match, TRBD1 (6 bases). Per germline, CDR1 MNHEY and CDR2 SVGAGI. The V gene lost 6 bases and the J gene lost 10 bases, with 12 bases spanning the gap. This CDR3 spans 11 amino acids. The CDR3 region is CASRTGTSAFF. In nucleotides, the CDR3 is TGTGCCAGCAGAACCGGGACATCAGCTTTCTTT.

The rearrangement uses TRBV10-3 and TRBJ1-2, with D tentatively TRBD1 (6 bases). CDR3 length: 12 amino acids. Trimming removed 5 bases at V and 5 bases at J, with 9 bases between. The germline V gene encodes CDR1 ENHRY and CDR2 SYGVKD. The CDR3 is CAISSDSYGYTF. The CDR3 bases are TGTGCCATCAGTTCGGACAGTTATGGCTACACCTTC.

The chain combines TRBV5-1 with TRBJ1-3, with D hard to call. The germline V gene has CDR1 SGHRS and CDR2 YFSETQ. The CDR3 consists of 14 residues. The germline V and J ends were trimmed by 4 bases and 0 bases, with 8 bases remaining between them. The CDR3 loop reads CASSPSLSGNTIYF. DNA for the CDR3: TGCGCCAGCAGCCCAAGCCTCTCTGGAAACACCATATATTTT.

The chain couples TRBV27 to TRBJ1-1; weak D call: TRBD1 (6 bases). The CDR3 has 15 residues. Germline CDR1 MNHEY, CDR2 SMNVEV (reference sequence). The V and J ends lost 3 bases and 0 bases respectively, with 11 bases between them. The CDR3 DNA is TGTGCCAGCAGTTTGACAGGCCGTATGAACACTGAAGCTTTCTTT. This codes for CASSLTGRMNTEAFF.

Comments on this clone: This sample includes further DNA sequences coding for the same CDR3. V is TRBV9 and J is TRBJ2-7; 8 bases agree with TRBD1. The V gene's germline CDR1 is SGDLS and CDR2 YYNGEE. This CDR3 is built from 14 residues. The trim removed 2 bases at V and 2 bases at J, leaving 3 bases unmatched. Here the CDR3 reads CASSVGTGAYEQYF. The CDR3 bases are TGTGCCAGCAGCGTTGGGACAGGAGCCTACGAGCAGTACTTC.

The chain employs TRBV29-1 and TRBJ2-7, with 12 bases matching TRBD1. Trimming at V came to 4 bases and at J to 7 bases, leaving 8 bases not matched to a gene. Germline V gene data show CDR1 as SQVTM and CDR2 as ANQGSEA. The length of the CDR3 is 14 residues. In nucleotides, the CDR3 is TGCAGCGTTGGTGAGGGACAGGGGGCGAAAGAGCAGTACTTC. Encoded protein: CSVGEGQGAKEQYF.

CDR3 DNA sequence: TGTGCCAGCAGCCGTCTAGGACAGGGAAATGAAAAACTGTTTTTT. Its translation: CASSRLGQGNEKLFF. The rearrangement links TRBV6-5 to TRBJ1-4, with 8 bases identical to TRBD1. From germline, CDR1 is MNHEY and CDR2 SVGAGI. The CDR3 extends over 15 amino acids. V was clipped by 6 bases and J by 5 bases; unmatched bases: 8.

This chain connects TRBV28 to TRBJ2-2; the match to TRBD1 covers 8 bases. Per germline, CDR1 MDHEN and CDR2 SYDVKM. The V gene end was trimmed by 6 bases and the J gene end by 5 bases; junction bases not matched to a gene: 11. CDR3 length: 16 amino acids. This CDR3 is CASRVAGGAETGELFF. The CDR3 DNA follows: TGTGCCAGCAGGGTGGCAGGGGGCGCCGAGACCGGGGAGCTGTTTTTT. Looking up the rest from reference TRBV28 and TRBJ2-2 gives the full variable domain: DVKVTQSSRYLVKRTGEKVFLECVQDMDHENMFWYRQDPGLGLRLIYFSYDVKMKEKGDIPEGYSVSREKKERFSLILESASTNQTSMYLCASRVAGGAETGELFFGEGSRLTVL.

This chain connects TRBV27 to TRBJ2-3; possibly TRBD2 for D (6 bases). Trimming cost V 5 bases and J 0 bases, with 18 bases left between them. The germline V gene has CDR1 MNHEY and CDR2 SMNVEV (reference sequence). This CDR3 is 17 amino acids long. In DNA, the CDR3 is TGTGCCAGCAGTATCCCCGGGGGTAGCGCCAGCACAGATACGCAGTATTTT. It codes for CASSIPGGSASTDTQYF.

This sequence joins TRBV18 and TRBJ1-1, with TRBD1 as a possible D gene (6 bases). Trimming stripped 0 bases from V and 11 bases from J, with 10 bases between. The CDR3 covers 12 residues. Germline CDR1 reads KGHSH; CDR2 reads LQKENI. This CDR3 is CASSPPGGYAFF. In nucleotides, the CDR3 is TGTGCCAGCTCACCACCAGGGGGTTACGCTTTCTTT. The whole variable domain, remainder taken from reference TRBV18 and TRBJ1-1, is NAGVMQNPRHLVRRRGQEARLRCSPMKGHSHVYWYRQLPEEGLKFMVYLQKENIIDESGMPKERFSAEFPKEGPSILRIQQVVRGDSAAYFCASSPPGGYAFFGQGTRLTVV.

V usage is TRBV11-2 and J usage is TRBJ2-1, with TRBD2 matching 8 bases. The CDR3 is 17 amino acids. Trimming took 0 bases from V and 10 from J; bases not matched to a gene: 14. Germline CDR1 SGHAT, CDR2 FQNNGV. This chain's CDR3 is CASSLEVGWTSREEQFF. DNA of the CDR3: TGTGCCAGCAGCTTAGAAGTGGGATGGACTAGCCGGGAGGAGCAGTTCTTC.

The sample holds one count of this clone. The V gene is TRBV4-3, the J gene TRBJ2-1; unclear D gene. The CDR3 extends over 16 amino acids. Deletions cut 0 bases from V and 0 bases from J, with 9 bases between. CDR1 is LGHNA and CDR2 is YSLEER in the germline V gene. This CDR3 reads CASSQDSASSYNEQFF. DNA of the CDR3: TGCGCCAGCAGCCAAGACTCAGCGAGCTCCTACAATGAGCAGTTCTTC.

The chain is built from TRBV30 and TRBJ2-1, with 9 bases aligning to TRBD2. The CDR3 sequence is 14 residues long. V lost 1 base to trimming and J lost 5 bases; unmatched junction nucleotides: 3. Germline V CDR1 and CDR2: GTSNPN, SVGIG (reference sequence). The CDR3 here is CAWSGGRVDNEQFF. CDR3 nucleotide sequence: TGTGCCTGGAGTGGCGGGAGGGTCGACAATGAGCAGTTCTTC.

The sample holds one count of this clone. V gene TRBV2 combines with J gene TRBJ2-5; 13 positions agree with TRBD2. V gave up 10 bases and J gave up 5 bases; unmatched junction bases: 7. The CDR3 runs to 14 residues. The germline CDR1 and CDR2 sequences are SNHLY and FYNNEI. The CDR3 loop is CAKRTSGGTETQYF. The CDR3 DNA sequence: TGTGCCAAGCGGACTAGCGGGGGTACGGAGACCCAGTACTTC. Full variable domain (rest looked up from reference TRBV2 and TRBJ2-5): EPEVTQTPSHQVTQMGQEVILRCVPISNHLYFYWYRQILGQKVEFLVSFYNNEISEKSEIFDDQFSVERPDGSNFTLKIRSTKLEDSAMYFCAKRTSGGTETQYFGPGTRLLVL.

The gene calls are TRBV10-2 and TRBJ1-2; 7 bases match TRBD1. The J segment lost 7 bases and the V segment lost 3 bases, leaving 11 bases of the junction unmatched. The CDR3 runs to 15 residues. The germline V gene has CDR1 WSHSY and CDR2 SAAADI. The CDR3 loop is CASSDASTGFRGYTF. The CDR3 DNA follows: TGCGCCAGCAGTGACGCCTCGACAGGGTTTCGTGGCTACACCTTC.

This clone was counted only a few times. This chain links TRBV25-1 with TRBJ1-4; D ambiguous. Trimming removed 4 bases from V and 10 bases from J, with 22 bases in between. The CDR3 is 16 amino acids. Germline V gene data show CDR1 as MGHDK and CDR2 as SYGVNS. CDR3 region: CASSGSASTGVLKLFF. The CDR3 bases are TGTGCCAGCAGTGGATCTGCGAGTACCGGGGTACTAAAACTGTTTTTT.

V usage is TRBV7-6 and J usage is TRBJ1-5; TRBD1 matches 9 bases. The junction had 4 bases not matched to a gene; V was cut back by 1 base and J by 6 bases. Looked up from germline, CDR1 is SGHVS and CDR2 is FNYEAQ. This CDR3 contains 15 residues. The CDR3 DNA reads TGTGCCAGCAGCTTAGGACAGGGGGTCGGTCAGCCCCAGCATTTT. Amino acid sequence: CASSLGQGVGQPQHF. The complete variable domain, with remaining parts taken from reference TRBV7-6 and TRBJ1-5, reads GAGVSQSPRYKVTKRGQDVALRCDPISGHVSLYWYRQALGQGPEFLTYFNYEAQQDKSGLPNDRFSAERPEGSISTLTIQRTEQRDSAMYRCASSLGQGVGQPQHFGDGTRLSIL.

J is TRBJ2-1 and V is TRBV5-1; D perhaps matches TRBD2 (6 bases). The V end was cut by 1 base, the J end by 3 bases, with 11 bases between. Germline CDR1 is SGHRS and CDR2 is YFSETQ. This CDR3 comprises 15 residues. The CDR3, as DNA: TGCGCCAGCAGCTTGAGCGGGTTGGACTACAATGAGCAGTTCTTC. It codes for CASSLSGLDYNEQFF.

V gene TRBV4-3 combines with J gene TRBJ1-2; D unclear. CDR1 is LGHNA and CDR2 is YSLEER in the germline V gene. The CDR3 is 14 residues long. Trimming left V 4 bases short and J 0 bases short, with 9 bases between. The CDR3 is CASSRHHSNYGYTF. The CDR3 DNA reads as TGCGCCAGCAGCCGACACCATTCTAACTATGGCTACACCTTC.

The rearrangement links TRBV19 to TRBJ1-2; D remains unclear. The CDR3 extends over 12 amino acids. The V end lost 8 bases, the J end lost 8 bases, and 15 bases lay between the germline ends. From germline, CDR1 is LNHDA and CDR2 SQIVND (reference sequence). The CDR3 DNA is TGTGCCAGTGCAAGATGGAGTGAGGGCTACACCTTC. Its protein is CASARWSEGYTF.

The chain links TRBV14 to TRBJ1-4, with a weak D call TRBD1 (5 bases). Germline values: CDR1 SGHDN, CDR2 FVKESK. With 2 bases removed from V and 6 bases from J, the gap between germline ends came to 13 bases. This CDR3 comprises 15 residues. In DNA, the CDR3 is TGTGCCAGCAGCCAATCGGCAACGGGGGATGAAAAACTGTTTTTT. This codes for CASSQSATGDEKLFF.

The chain uses TRBV5-1 and TRBJ1-3; D perhaps matches TRBD1 (6 bases). CDR3 length: 14 residues. V dropped 5 bases and J dropped 0 bases, with 9 bases sitting between them. Germline CDR1 and CDR2: SGHRS and YFSETQ. For the CDR3, the DNA is TGCGCCAGCAGGTGGACAGACTCTGGAAACACCATATATTTT. Translating it yields CASRWTDSGNTIYF.

This clone has only one observation. The genes are TRBV28 and TRBJ2-2; D ambiguous. This CDR3 contains 14 residues. V lost 11 bases, J lost 2 bases, and 15 bases lay in between. CDR1 is MDHEN, CDR2 SYDVKM, per germline. CDR3 loop: CASQAVKNTGELFF. CDR3 sequence (DNA): TGTGCCTCGCAGGCAGTCAAAAACACCGGGGAGCTGTTTTTT.

The chain recombines TRBV27 with TRBJ1-3, with a weak D call TRBD1 (5 bases). This CDR3 is 15 amino acids long. Looked up from germline, CDR1 is MNHEY and CDR2 is SMNVEV (reference sequence). V lost 4 bases, J lost 10 bases, and 20 bases lay in between. Here the CDR3 reads CASSSPREGWITIYF. The CDR3 bases are TGTGCCAGCAGTTCCCCCAGGGAGGGGTGGATTACCATATATTTT.

The rearrangement joins TRBV19 to TRBJ2-1; 11 positions agree with TRBD2. This CDR3 is 17 amino acids long. Germline assignment: CDR1 LNHDA and CDR2 SQIVND (reference sequence). Unmatched junction bases numbered 12, after V lost 4 bases and J lost 7 bases. The CDR3 nucleotides are TGTGCCAGTAGTACACAACTAGCGGGAGTGGCGGGTAATGAGCAGTTCTTC. Translation: CASSTQLAGVAGNEQFF. Complete variable domain (other parts from reference TRBV19 and TRBJ2-1): DGGITQSPKYLFRKEGQNVTLSCEQNLNHDAMYWYRQDPGQGLRLIYYSQIVNDFQKGDIAEGYSVSREKKESFPLTVTSAQKNPTAFYLCASSTQLAGVAGNEQFFGPGTRLTVL.

This clone was counted once. One end of the junction varies from germline; a read error may be responsible. The same CDR3 also results from other DNA sequences found in this sample. V is TRBV4-2 and J is TRBJ1-1; TRBD1 aligns across 10 bases. This CDR3 contains 16 residues. Germline lookup yields CDR1 LGHNA and CDR2 YNFKEQ. The CDR3 sequence: CASSQDRGQGNTEAFF. The CDR3 DNA follows: TGTGCCAGCAGCCAAGATAGGGGACAGGGGAACACTGAGGCTTTCTTT.